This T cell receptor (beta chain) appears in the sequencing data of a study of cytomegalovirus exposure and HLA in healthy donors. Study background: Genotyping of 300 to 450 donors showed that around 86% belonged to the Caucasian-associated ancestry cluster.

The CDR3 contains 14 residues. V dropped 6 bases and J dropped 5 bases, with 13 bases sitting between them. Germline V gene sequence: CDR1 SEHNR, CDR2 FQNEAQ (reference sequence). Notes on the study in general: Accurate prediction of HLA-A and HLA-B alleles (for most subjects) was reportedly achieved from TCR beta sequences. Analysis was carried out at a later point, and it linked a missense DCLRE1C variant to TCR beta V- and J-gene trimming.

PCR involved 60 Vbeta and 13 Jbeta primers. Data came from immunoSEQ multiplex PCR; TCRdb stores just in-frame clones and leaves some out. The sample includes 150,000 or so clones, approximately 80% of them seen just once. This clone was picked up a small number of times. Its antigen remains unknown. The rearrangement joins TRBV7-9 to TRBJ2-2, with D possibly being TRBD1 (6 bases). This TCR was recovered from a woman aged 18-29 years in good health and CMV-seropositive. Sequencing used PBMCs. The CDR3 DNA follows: TGTGCCAGCAGGTTCAGGGGTTGGACCGGGGAGCTGTTTTTT. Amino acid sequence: CASRFRGWTGELFF.